A selection of T cell receptor beta chains follows, all from one sample in a study of T cells after yellow fever vaccination. One entry per CDR3 protein results from TCRdb running MiXCR on the 5' RACE reads. The table shows around 550,000 distinct CDR3 sequences, with roughly 21% occurring only once. Sample: PBMCs, taken 15 days after the yellow fever booster vaccination. The receptor set was obtained from a man aged 25 to 45 who received the YFV17D yellow fever vaccine. Both conserved end residues are part of each CDR3. Each record gives: V gene, D gene, J gene, clone size, CDR3 protein, CDR3 DNA. A D gene is named only where the DNA matches it firmly. Where a row states a size, it is once, few, many or the class of an expanded clone; other rows omit it.

>TRBV2|.|TRBJ2-1|.
CASSAPVDFVVGEQFF
TGTGCCAGCAGTGCCCCGGTGGACTTTGTTGTAGGTGAGCAGTTCTTC
>TRBV20-1|.|TRBJ2-4|few
CSASWGVKNIQYF
TGCAGTGCTTCATGGGGGGTCAAAAACATTCAGTACTTC
>TRBV6-1|TRBD1|TRBJ2-6|few
CASGEQGNAGANVLTF
TGTGCCAGCGGTGAACAGGGGAACGCTGGGGCCAACGTCCTGACTTTC
>TRBV5-6|TRBD1|TRBJ2-7|few
CASSLGQMRNYEQYF
TGTGCCAGCAGCCTGGGACAGATGAGAAACTACGAGCAGTACTTC
>TRBV7-2|.|TRBJ2-6|.
CASSLGPGPSGANVLTF
TGTGCCAGCAGCTTAGGTCCAGGGCCCTCTGGGGCCAACGTCCTGACTTTC
>TRBV11-2|TRBD2|TRBJ2-1|few
CASSLVLAGIHEQFF
TGTGCCAGCAGCTTAGTTCTAGCGGGAATACATGAGCAGTTCTTC
>TRBV29-1|TRBD2|TRBJ2-4|few
CSVGLTSGPKSIQYF
TGCAGCGTTGGTCTGACTAGCGGGCCGAAATCAATTCAGTACTTC
>TRBV5-1|TRBD2|TRBJ2-1|.
CASSFTSGTLSEQFF
TGCGCCAGCAGCTTCACTAGCGGGACCTTGAGTGAGCAGTTCTTC
>TRBV6-1|.|TRBJ2-4|.
CASREGQSAKNIQYF
TGTGCCAGCAGGGAGGGCCAGTCGGCCAAAAACATTCAGTACTTC
>TRBV7-2|.|TRBJ1-1|few
CASFLGGRSEAFF
TGTGCCAGCTTCCTGGGGGGCAGGAGTGAAGCTTTCTTT
>TRBV20-1|TRBD2|TRBJ2-4|few
CSARDWRLAGDSDIQYF
TGCAGTGCTAGAGACTGGAGGCTAGCGGGAGATTCTGACATTCAGTACTTC
>TRBV29-1|.|TRBJ2-3|few
CSVGLLTDTQYF
TGCAGCGTGGGACTCCTCACAGATACGCAGTATTTT
>TRBV29-1|.|TRBJ1-1|few
CSVAGWGMNTEAFF
TGCAGCGTTGCGGGTTGGGGGATGAACACTGAAGCTTTCTTT
>TRBV29-1|.|TRBJ2-2|few
CSVEVMDTGELFF
TGCAGCGTTGAAGTAATGGACACCGGGGAGCTGTTTTTT
>TRBV20-1|TRBD1|TRBJ2-1|.
CSASKGQGSNEQFF
TGCAGTGCTAGTAAAGGACAGGGGTCCAATGAGCAGTTCTTC
>TRBV6-1|TRBD2|TRBJ2-3|few
CASSVGLAGGGGTDTQYF
TGTGCCAGCAGTGTGGGACTAGCGGGAGGGGGGGGCACAGATACGCAGTATTTT
>TRBV19|.|TRBJ2-1|.
CASSIEQGSYNEQFF
TGTGCCAGTAGTATCGAGCAGGGCAGCTACAATGAGCAGTTCTTC
>TRBV12-3/TRBV12-4|TRBD2|TRBJ2-7|few
CASSSWTSGSSGEQYF
TGTGCCAGCAGTTCCTGGACTAGCGGGAGTTCCGGCGAGCAGTACTTC
>TRBV25-1|.|TRBJ2-3|few
CASSELGGTDTQYF
TGTGCCAGCAGTGAACTGGGAGGCACAGATACGCAGTATTTT
>TRBV7-8|.|TRBJ1-4|.
CASSYNEKLFF
TGTGCCAGCAGCTATAATGAAAAACTGTTTTTT
>TRBV3-1|TRBD2|TRBJ2-7|few
CASSQASGPYEQYF
TGTGCCAGCAGCCAAGCTAGCGGGCCCTATGAGCAGTACTTC
>TRBV5-1|.|TRBJ2-1|few
CASHLGAMTNNEQFF
TGCGCCAGCCACCTAGGGGCGATGACCAACAATGAGCAGTTCTTC
>TRBV6-2/TRBV6-3|.|TRBJ2-7|few
CASRDSPYEQYF
TGTGCCAGCAGGGACAGCCCCTACGAGCAGTACTTC
>TRBV5-1|.|TRBJ2-7|.
CASRTGPYEQYF
TGCGCCAGCAGGACAGGCCCTTACGAGCAGTACTTC
>TRBV27|.|TRBJ2-7|few
CASSLADGRYSYEQYF
TGTGCCAGCAGTTTAGCAGACGGGCGGTACTCCTACGAGCAGTACTTC
>TRBV7-9|TRBD1|TRBJ1-2|.
CASSPGTGGYTF
TGTGCCAGCAGCCCCGGGACAGGGGGCTACACCTTC
>TRBV11-2|.|TRBJ2-2|.
CASSLEGFRTNTGELFF
TGTGCCAGCAGCTTAGAAGGCTTCAGGACGAACACCGGGGAGCTGTTTTTT
>TRBV6-1|.|TRBJ2-1|.
CASGRPGGLVNEQFF
TGTGCCAGCGGGAGACCAGGGGGGCTTGTAAATGAGCAGTTCTTC
>TRBV5-4|.|TRBJ2-3|few
CASSFPGEADTQYF
TGTGCCAGCAGCTTCCCGGGAGAAGCAGATACGCAGTATTTT
>TRBV12-3/TRBV12-4|TRBD1|TRBJ1-4|.
CASSPGQGKEKLFF
TGTGCCAGCAGTCCGGGACAGGGAAAAGAAAAACTGTTTTTT
>TRBV29-1|.|TRBJ2-3|.
CSSGVGVSDTQYF
TGCAGCTCTGGAGTTGGTGTCTCGGATACGCAGTATTTT
>TRBV7-9|TRBD2|TRBJ2-1|few
CASSPHPSGINEQFF
TGTGCCAGCAGCCCACATCCGAGCGGGATAAATGAGCAGTTCTTC
>TRBV4-1|TRBD2|TRBJ2-5|few
CASSQDRGSGETQYF
TGCGCCAGCAGCCAAGATCGCGGGAGTGGAGAGACCCAGTACTTC
>TRBV7-9|.|TRBJ1-1|few
CASSLASRFTEAFF
TGTGCCAGCAGCCTTGCTTCTCGGTTCACTGAAGCTTTCTTT
>TRBV7-2|TRBD2|TRBJ2-7|few
CASSLGVAGLTHYEQYF
TGTGCCAGCAGCTTAGGTGTAGCGGGACTAACCCACTACGAGCAGTACTTC
>TRBV24-1|.|TRBJ2-3|few
CATSDSGSTDTQYF
TGTGCCACCAGTGATTCGGGGAGCACAGATACGCAGTATTTT
>TRBV12-3/TRBV12-4|.|TRBJ1-6|.
CASSFGQGNSPLHF
TGTGCCAGCAGTTTCGGGCAGGGCAATTCACCCCTCCACTTT
>TRBV5-1|TRBD2|TRBJ2-2|many
CASSTGLAGGTGELFF
TGCGCCAGCAGCACCGGACTAGCGGGGGGCACCGGGGAGCTGTTTTTT
>TRBV27|TRBD2|TRBJ2-1|few
CASTFSGAGEQFF
TGTGCCAGCACCTTTAGCGGGGCCGGTGAGCAGTTCTTC
>TRBV27|.|TRBJ2-4|.
CASSLPGLAKNIQYF
TGTGCCAGCAGCCTTCCCGGGTTAGCCAAAAACATTCAGTACTTC
>TRBV21-1|.|TRBJ1-1|.
CASSNDGQENTEAFF
TGTGCCAGCAGCAACGACGGACAGGAGAACACTGAAGCTTTCTTT
>TRBV12-3/TRBV12-4|.|TRBJ2-2|few
CASTLTRELFF
TGTGCCAGCACCTTGACCAGGGAGCTGTTTTTT
>TRBV11-2|TRBD2|TRBJ2-2|few
CASSLGGLADPNTGELFF
TGTGCCAGCAGCTTAGGTGGACTAGCGGATCCGAACACCGGGGAGCTGTTTTTT
>TRBV20-1|.|TRBJ2-1|few
CSARRGRQNNEQFF
TGCAGTGCTAGGCGTGGGAGGCAAAACAATGAGCAGTTCTTC
>TRBV5-1|TRBD2|TRBJ2-7|few
CASQRDLLSEQYF
TGCGCCTCCCAGCGGGACCTCTTGTCCGAGCAGTACTTC
>TRBV29-1|.|TRBJ2-7|few
CSGGATSLEQYF
TGCAGCGGGGGGGCGACTAGTCTCGAGCAGTACTTC
>TRBV19|TRBD1|TRBJ2-7|few
CASSMGQGYEQYF
TGTGCCAGTAGTATGGGACAGGGTTACGAGCAGTACTTC